The entry below gives a single T cell receptor (beta chain) sequence along with its context. The authors reverse transcribed all of the isolated RNA, so sequencing captured expressed TCRB transcripts. Produced via immunoSEQ multiplex PCR; TCRdb's table is partial and in-frame only. The table shows some 160,000 clones, with approximately 9.9% occurring only once. These data originate in a study of beta chain features in type 1 diabetes. Trimming stripped 0 bases from V and 3 bases from J, with 16 bases between. CDR3 size: 16 residues. Germline V gives CDR1 SGDLS, CDR2 YYNGEE. There was one heparinised blood draw per donor, averaging about 110 mL.

This chain links TRBV9 with TRBJ2-7; tentative D call: TRBD1 (5 bases). The sample comprised central memory CD4+ T cells from blood. The clonotype originates from a woman aged 18-29 years in good health. CDR3 DNA: TGTGCCAGCAGCGTAGGGATTAGGGGAAGATTCTACGAGCAGTACTTC. Protein sequence: CASSVGIRGRFYEQYF.